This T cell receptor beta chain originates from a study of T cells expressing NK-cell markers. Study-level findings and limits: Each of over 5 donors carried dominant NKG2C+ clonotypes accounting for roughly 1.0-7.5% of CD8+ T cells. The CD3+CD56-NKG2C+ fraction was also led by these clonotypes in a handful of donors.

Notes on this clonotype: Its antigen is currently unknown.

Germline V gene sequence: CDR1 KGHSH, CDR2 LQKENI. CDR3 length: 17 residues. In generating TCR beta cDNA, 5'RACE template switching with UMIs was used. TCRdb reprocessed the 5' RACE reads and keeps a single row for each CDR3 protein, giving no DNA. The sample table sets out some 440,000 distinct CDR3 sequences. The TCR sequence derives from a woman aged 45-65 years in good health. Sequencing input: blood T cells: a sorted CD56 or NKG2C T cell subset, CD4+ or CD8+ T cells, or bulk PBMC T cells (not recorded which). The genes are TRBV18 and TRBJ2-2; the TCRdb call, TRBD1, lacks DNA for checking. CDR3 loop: CASSPTRIQGNTGELFF. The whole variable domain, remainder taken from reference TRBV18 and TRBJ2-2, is NAGVMQNPRHLVRRRGQEARLRCSPMKGHSHVYWYRQLPEEGLKFMVYLQKENIIDESGMPKERFSAEFPKEGPSILRIQQVVRGDSAAYFCASSPTRIQGNTGELFFGEGSRLTVL.